These T cell receptor beta chains were read from a single sample in a study of beta chain features in type 1 diabetes. Repertoires were generated with immunoSEQ multiplex PCR, while TCRdb's copy carries only in-frame clones and drops some. The sample yields fewer than 500,000 clones, about 14% seen once. Sequencing was done on a sample of naive CD4+ T cells from blood. The receptors were sampled from a man aged 25 to 45 in good health. CDR3s include the opening cysteine and the closing phenylalanine or tryptophan. The D gene is left open where the match is weak. Size values are once, few and many counts, or a class for expanded clones, and some rows have none.

v_gene	abundance	d_gene	j_gene	CDR3aa	CDR3nt
TRBV7-2	NA	TRBD1	TRBJ1-2	CASSVLGTAYGYTF	TGTGCCAGCAGCGTTCTGGGGACAGCTTATGGCTACACCTTC
TRBV29-1	few	NA	TRBJ1-2	CSVGRQGDYGYTF	TGCAGCGTTGGACGGCAGGGAGACTATGGCTACACCTTC
TRBV9	NA	NA	TRBJ2-3	CASSLGQTTDTQYF	TGTGCCAGCAGCCTGGGGCAGACTACAGATACGCAGTATTTT
TRBV5-4	NA	TRBD1	TRBJ2-5	CASSQLRDSQETQYF	TGTGCCAGCAGCCAGCTCCGGGACAGCCAAGAGACCCAGTACTTC
TRBV30	NA	NA	TRBJ2-3	CAWSWLTPQQSDTQYF	TGTGCCTGGAGTTGGCTCACCCCCCAACAATCGGATACGCAGTATTTT
TRBV7-2	NA	NA	TRBJ2-5	CASSLTRETQYF	TGTGCCAGCAGCTTAACCCGGGAGACCCAGTACTTC
TRBV29-1	few	NA	TRBJ1-3	CSVKIDSIGNTIYF	TGCAGCGTGAAAATCGACAGCATAGGAAACACCATATATTTT
TRBV5-4	NA	TRBD1	TRBJ2-4	CASSRGQGDSDIQYF	TGTGCCAGCAGCCGAGGACAGGGCGATTCAGACATTCAGTACTTC
TRBV18	few	NA	TRBJ2-5	CASSPLQGQETQYF	TGTGCCAGCTCACCACTCCAGGGTCAAGAGACCCAGTACTTC
TRBV29-1	few	NA	TRBJ2-7	CSGQGVSYEQYF	TGCAGCGGGCAGGGTGTTTCCTACGAGCAGTACTTC
TRBV6-6	NA	TRBD1	TRBJ1-2	CASSRPGQGTAYTF	TGTGCCAGCAGTAGGCCGGGACAGGGAACTGCCTACACCTTC
TRBV15	NA	TRBD1	TRBJ1-2	CATSRDGRQGLYGYTF	TGTGCCACCAGCAGAGATGGGAGACAGGGACTATATGGCTACACCTTC
TRBV7-9	few	NA	TRBJ1-2	CASRRGDYGYTF	TGTGCCAGCCGGCGAGGGGATTATGGCTACACCTTC
TRBV4-3	few	TRBD2	TRBJ2-7	CASSPIAGGPGEQYF	TGCGCCAGCAGCCCGATAGCGGGGGGGCCGGGAGAGCAGTACTTC
TRBV30	NA	TRBD1	TRBJ1-1	CAWRNRGQKAFF	TGTGCCTGGAGAAACAGGGGGCAAAAAGCTTTCTTT
TRBV6-5	NA	NA	TRBJ2-3	CASSSPDTQYF	TGTGCCAGCAGTTCTCCAGATACGCAGTATTTT
TRBV25-1	few	TRBD1	TRBJ1-2	CASSASGQGAKQGGLTF	TGTGCCAGCAGTGCCTCCGGACAGGGGGCGAAACAAGGCGGGCTCACCTTC
TRBV15	few	NA	TRBJ1-2	CATSMEGNYTF	TGTGCCACCAGCATGGAGGGGAACTACACCTTC
TRBV25-1	NA	NA	TRBJ1-1	CASSARDTEAFF	TGTGCCAGCAGTGCTAGGGACACTGAAGCTTTCTTT
TRBV7-9	few	NA	TRBJ1-5	CASSLGASGNQPQHF	TGTGCCAGCAGCTTAGGGGCGTCAGGCAATCAGCCCCAGCATTTT
TRBV9	few	NA	TRBJ2-2	CASSVRVGSHTGELFF	TGTGCCAGCAGCGTAAGAGTGGGCAGCCACACCGGGGAGCTGTTTTTT
TRBV19	NA	NA	TRBJ2-1	CASTVQGNEQFF	TGTGCCAGTACGGTCCAGGGGAATGAGCAGTTCTTC
TRBV30	NA	NA	TRBJ1-1	CAWRTSPGWNTEAFF	TGTGCCTGGAGAACCTCACCGGGGTGGAACACTGAAGCTTTCTTT
TRBV7-9	NA	NA	TRBJ2-1	CASSLSSSYNEQFF	TGTGCCAGCAGCTTATCTAGCTCCTACAATGAGCAGTTCTTC
TRBV9	NA	NA	TRBJ2-1	CASSPEMGRGENEQFF	TGTGCCAGCAGCCCAGAGATGGGGCGGGGAGAAAATGAGCAGTTCTTC
TRBV9	NA	NA	TRBJ2-6	CASSVAGGNSGANVLTF	TGTGCCAGCAGCGTAGCTGGCGGAAACTCTGGGGCCAACGTCCTGACTTTC
TRBV4-2	NA	TRBD2	TRBJ2-5	CASSRRTSGSKETQYF	TGTGCCAGCAGCCGCCGGACTAGCGGGAGTAAAGAGACCCAGTACTTC
TRBV9	NA	TRBD2	TRBJ2-3	CASSSRTSGGADTQYF	TGTGCCAGCAGCTCCAGGACTAGCGGGGGAGCAGATACGCAGTATTTT
TRBV10-3	NA	TRBD1	TRBJ2-5	CAISVQGGGETQYF	TGTGCCATCAGTGTACAGGGGGGAGGAGAGACCCAGTACTTC
TRBV4-3	NA	TRBD2	TRBJ2-1	CASSQTSGEGFTDEQFF	TGCGCCAGCAGCCAAACAAGCGGGGAGGGATTCACGGATGAGCAGTTCTTC
TRBV12-5	few	NA	TRBJ2-5	CASGPHVQETQYF	TGTGCTAGTGGTCCACACGTTCAAGAGACCCAGTACTTC
TRBV4-1	NA	TRBD2	TRBJ2-1	CASSQVPSGVYNEQFF	TGCGCCAGCAGCCAAGTCCCTAGCGGGGTTTACAATGAGCAGTTCTTC
TRBV29-1	NA	NA	TRBJ2-5	CSVVPAQETQYF	TGCAGCGTTGTGCCGGCCCAAGAGACCCAGTACTTC
TRBV19	few	NA	TRBJ1-5	CASRSGTVANQPQHF	TGTGCCAGTAGATCGGGGACGGTAGCTAATCAGCCCCAGCATTTT
TRBV10-3	NA	TRBD2	TRBJ2-3	CAVAAGEITDTQYF	TGTGCCGTCGCAGCGGGAGAGATCACAGATACGCAGTATTTT
TRBV9	NA	TRBD1	TRBJ2-1	CASSADRGTYNEQFF	TGTGCCAGCAGCGCTGACAGGGGGACTTACAATGAGCAGTTCTTC
TRBV13	few	NA	TRBJ2-2	CATMRWNTGELFF	TGTGCCACCATGAGATGGAACACCGGGGAGCTGTTTTTT
TRBV28	NA	NA	TRBJ1-2	CASRDMSYTF	TGTGCCAGCAGGGACATGAGCTACACCTTC
TRBV7-6	NA	NA	TRBJ1-4	CASSSSGTTNEKLFF	TGTGCCAGCAGCTCATCCGGGACAACTAATGAAAAACTGTTTTTT
TRBV6-5	NA	NA	TRBJ1-1	CASSSRGLNTEAFF	TGTGCCAGCAGTTCCCGAGGCCTGAACACTGAAGCTTTCTTT
TRBV7-2	few	TRBD1	TRBJ2-1	CASSSLQGNEQFF	TGTGCCAGCAGCAGTTTACAGGGGAATGAGCAGTTCTTC
TRBV6-6	NA	NA	TRBJ2-1	CASSYHTGMGNEQFF	TGTGCCAGCAGTTACCATACAGGGATGGGCAATGAGCAGTTCTTC
TRBV30	NA	NA	TRBJ2-1	CAWRRDTYNEQFF	TGCGCCTGGCGCCGGGACACTTACAATGAGCAGTTCTTC
TRBV4-3	NA	NA	TRBJ1-1	CASSRVSGGTEAFF	TGCGCCAGCAGCCGAGTATCCGGTGGGACTGAAGCTTTCTTT
TRBV19	few	NA	TRBJ1-2	CASSSNYGYTF	TGTGCCAGTAGTTCTAACTATGGCTACACCTTC
TRBV18	few	NA	TRBJ1-1	CASSPSLEAFF	TGTGCCAGCTCACCAAGCCTTGAAGCTTTCTTT
TRBV11-2	few	NA	TRBJ2-3	CASSLRLFTDTQYF	TGTGCCAGCAGCTTACGGCTCTTCACAGATACGCAGTATTTT
TRBV19	few	NA	TRBJ1-2	CASSSTQNIKPGYGYTF	TGTGCCAGTAGTAGTACGCAGAATATAAAACCGGGATATGGCTACACCTTC
TRBV30	few	TRBD1	TRBJ2-3	CAWSVRQGGTDTQYF	TGTGCCTGGAGTGTCCGACAGGGGGGAACAGATACGCAGTATTTT
TRBV6-4	NA	TRBD2	TRBJ2-3	CASSDSPPGAGGSTDTQYF	TGTGCCAGCAGTGATTCCCCCCCGGGAGCGGGGGGCAGCACAGATACGCAGTATTTT
TRBV19	NA	NA	TRBJ1-2	CAAQAGDYGYTF	TGTGCCGCACAGGCAGGGGACTATGGCTACACCTTC
TRBV18	few	NA	TRBJ2-6	CASSLATGPSSGANVLTF	TGTGCCAGCTCATTAGCTACAGGCCCTTCCTCTGGGGCCAACGTCCTGACTTTC
TRBV25-1	NA	NA	TRBJ2-7	CASSDSWPGSSYEQYF	TGTGCCAGCAGTGATTCATGGCCCGGCAGCTCCTACGAGCAGTACTTC